This T cell receptor beta chain emerged from a study of blood T cell repertoires in COVID-19 (dated by TCRdb to about 2020). With respect to the entire study: Samples covering the acute and convalescent phases of COVID-19 were provided by collaborators in the United States, Italy and Spain. Where available, HLA class I and class II types were taken from metadata supplied by the sample provider and were not determined by assay-based typing. The dataset comprised deeply sampled blood TCRbeta repertoires from subjects exposed to, actively infected with, or recovered from COVID-19. The samples were drawn from two sources: the first 160 participants of the ongoing ImmuneRACE study, and 1,200 or so subjects contributed by 6 global collaborators. The repertoires were made available in a free public database intended to serve as a resource for research on the immune response to SARS-CoV-2. The material from the prospective study consisted of cDNA or gDNA derived from T cells, B-cell-depleted T cells, or PBMCs. Sample metadata almost always included a de-identified subject ID, COVID-19 status, age in years and sex. What the work shows at the level of the full study, not this receptor alone: The amount of clinical and demographic metadata varied by source and participant and was provided uncurated.

One collaborating source in Seattle enrolled patients during active infection and followed them longitudinally through the course of disease. The collaborating institutions used their own protocols to collect whole blood in K2EDTA tubes. For TCRbeta analysis, collaborator samples were shipped as frozen whole blood, as isolated PBMCs, or as DNA extracted from either sample type. TCRbeta CDR3 regions were amplified from genomic DNA by means of the immunoSEQ Assay, a bias-controlled multiplex PCR. Under the source paper's analysis protocol: The number of nucleated cells in each sample was estimated from the amplification of reference gene primers within the assay. Sequence reads were collapsed and filtered to measure the absolute abundance of every unique TCRbeta CDR3 rearrangement. For each sample, productive Simpson clonality was calculated as the square root of Simpson's diversity index across productive rearrangements. Imported from immuneACCESS, the table was reduced by TCRdb to in-frame sequences with V and J called. These copies leave out some clones; in studies compared against another copy, an unresolved V gene accounts for under half, and the cause of the remainder is not known. V and J calls and clone size are given by that table; D and trimming were obtained from the DNA. The sample table shows 250,000 to 300,000 clones, and about 90% are seen once. Roughly 12% of the sample rests with the top ten.

The CDR3, from cysteine to phenylalanine, totals 14 residues. Only the CDR3 part of the read is kept: 42 bases, read in frame from the first base. V loses 6 bases, J loses 5 bases, and the germline ends lie 16 bases apart. Via the germline V gene (reference sequence), CDR1 is LNHDA and CDR2 SQIVND. About this clone: Its antigen remains undetermined. No clone much larger than this one lies a single base away; base qualities are absent.

This chain is built from TRBV19 and TRBJ2-5, and the D gene may be TRBD2, 6 bases matching. This sequence originates from a woman aged 25 to 39 with COVID-19, enrolled during active disease. The sample comprised peripheral blood. The nucleotide sequence reads TGTGCCAGTAGCCCTTCAGGACTACGGGAGACCCAGTACTTC. Protein translation: CASSPSGLRETQYF.